These T cell receptor beta chains were read from a single sample in a study of blood T cells in healthy people across ages. TCRdb reanalysed the 5' RACE reads using MiXCR and keeps one entry per CDR3 protein. The table has some 780,000 distinct CDR3 sequences, 56% seen once. The source material was blood. The receptors here all came from a man aged 35 to 55 in good health. The CDR3 runs from the conserved cysteine through the conserved F or W. The D gene is left open where the match is weak. Clone sizes are given selectively: once, few, many, or a class where the clone is expanded.

v_call	clone_size	j_call	d_call	cdr3_aa	cdr3_nt
TRBV9	few	TRBJ2-1	-	CASSSSASSVGEQFF	TGTGCCAGCAGTTCGTCCGCTAGCAGTGTTGGTGAGCAGTTCTTC
TRBV5-1	-	TRBJ2-1	-	CASSLGPAHSYNEQFF	TGCGCCAGCAGCTTGGGGCCAGCCCACTCCTACAATGAGCAGTTCTTC
TRBV29-1	-	TRBJ1-2	-	CSVVAQIRDGYTF	TGCAGCGTTGTAGCCCAGATTCGGGATGGCTACACCTTC
TRBV12-3/TRBV12-4	-	TRBJ2-5	TRBD2	CASSSGGGALETQYF	TGTGCCAGCAGTTCCGGGGGGGGGGCATTAGAGACCCAGTACTTC
TRBV7-2	-	TRBJ2-3	TRBD2	CASSLGSGRWPTDTQYF	TGTGCCAGCAGCTTAGGTTCCGGGAGGTGGCCCACAGATACGCAGTATTTT
TRBV7-9	few	TRBJ1-6	TRBD1	CASSHPQGISSPLHF	TGTGCCAGCAGCCACCCACAGGGGATTAGTTCACCCCTCCACTTT
TRBV18	-	TRBJ2-1	TRBD1	CASSPPGTGYNEQFF	TGTGCCAGCTCACCACCCGGGACAGGGTACAATGAGCAGTTCTTC
TRBV4-2	-	TRBJ1-6	-	CASSQGDSPLHF	TGTGCCAGCAGCCAGGGTGATTCACCCCTCCACTTT
TRBV4-2	-	TRBJ2-7	TRBD2	CASSQEPNGGYEQYF	TGTGCCAGCAGCCAAGAGCCTAACGGGGGGTACGAGCAGTACTTC
TRBV20-1	few	TRBJ2-5	TRBD1	CSARGMAQPGQQETQYF	TGCAGTGCTAGGGGGATGGCCCAACCGGGACAGCAAGAGACCCAGTACTTC
TRBV24-1	few	TRBJ2-1	TRBD2	CATSDSGLAYNEQFF	TGTGCCACCAGTGATTCGGGACTAGCATACAATGAGCAGTTCTTC
TRBV11-2	-	TRBJ2-7	-	CASSGGMAGILFSYEQYF	TGTGCCAGCAGCGGCGGGATGGCGGGGATTCTATTTTCCTACGAGCAGTACTTC
TRBV12-3/TRBV12-4	few	TRBJ2-7	TRBD2	CASRLAGESEQYF	TGTGCCAGCAGATTAGCGGGAGAAAGCGAGCAGTACTTC
TRBV7-9	once	TRBJ2-7	TRBD2	CASSWGGLAAVSYEQYF	TGTGCCAGCAGCTGGGGAGGACTAGCTGCAGTCTCCTACGAGCAGTACTTC
TRBV6-2/TRBV6-3	few	TRBJ2-2	TRBD2	CASSQRLADTGELFF	TGTGCCAGCAGTCAGAGACTAGCGGACACCGGGGAGCTGTTTTTT
TRBV29-1	-	TRBJ2-3	-	CSVVGGEDTDTQYF	TGCAGCGTTGTCGGCGGGGAGGACACAGATACGCAGTATTTT
TRBV13	-	TRBJ1-2	-	CASSLSVDRSYGYTF	TGTGCCAGCAGCTTATCCGTGGACAGAAGCTATGGCTACACCTTC
TRBV28	-	TRBJ2-3	TRBD2	CASSTTLAGGLVTQYF	TGTGCCAGCAGCACAACCCTAGCGGGGGGGCTTGTTACGCAGTATTTT
TRBV20-1	-	TRBJ1-6	-	CSARAPTAAPLHF	TGCAGTGCTAGAGCCCCGACAGCCGCACCCCTCCACTTT
TRBV12-3/TRBV12-4	-	TRBJ2-6	TRBD1	CASGLQGALSGANVLTF	TGTGCCAGCGGACTACAGGGGGCCCTCTCTGGGGCCAACGTCCTGACTTTC
TRBV3-1	-	TRBJ2-7	TRBD2	CASSRAALAVNEQYF	TGTGCCAGCAGCCGGGCCGCACTAGCGGTTAATGAGCAGTACTTC
TRBV12-5	few	TRBJ2-5	TRBD1	CASGLGQGVRETQYF	TGTGCTAGTGGTTTGGGACAGGGTGTGAGAGAGACCCAGTACTTC
TRBV4-1	-	TRBJ1-2	TRBD1	CASSQDLPGGLTNYGYTF	TGTGCCAGCAGCCAAGATCTGCCAGGGGGCCTAACAAACTATGGCTACACCTTC
TRBV29-1	-	TRBJ2-3	TRBD2	CSHLSGRARDTQYF	TGCAGCCACCTAAGCGGGAGGGCCAGAGATACGCAGTATTTT
TRBV27	-	TRBJ2-3	TRBD1	CASSPRDRHTDTQYF	TGTGCCAGCAGTCCGCGGGACAGGCACACAGATACGCAGTATTTT
TRBV24-1	-	TRBJ1-5	-	CATQDKQGPSNQPQHF	TGTGCCACCCAGGATAAACAGGGCCCTAGCAATCAGCCCCAGCATTTT
TRBV7-3	-	TRBJ2-7	-	CASSLNLVGSWTSRYEQYF	TGTGCCAGCAGCTTAAATCTCGTGGGTTCGTGGACAAGTCGCTACGAGCAGTACTTC
TRBV25-1	few	TRBJ1-6	-	CASRRSLTNSPLHF	TGTGCCAGCAGAAGGAGCCTCACTAATTCACCCCTCCACTTT
TRBV18	-	TRBJ1-6	TRBD1	CASSPGQAGDSPLHF	TGTGCCAGCTCACCTGGACAGGCTGGGGATTCACCCCTCCACTTT
TRBV20-1	once	TRBJ2-1	TRBD2	CSAGATLAGGLISQFF	TGCAGTGCCGGAGCTACCCTAGCGGGGGGGCTAATCTCGCAGTTCTTC
TRBV29-1	many	TRBJ2-3	-	CSVVVLSTDTQYF	TGCAGCGTTGTTGTACTATCGACAGATACGCAGTATTTT
TRBV20-1	-	TRBJ2-5	-	CSARSGSGVEETQYF	TGCAGTGCTAGAAGCGGGTCTGGGGTAGAAGAGACCCAGTACTTC
TRBV25-1	few	TRBJ2-7	-	CASSEYDHEQYF	TGTGCCAGCAGTGAGTATGATCACGAGCAGTACTTC
TRBV24-1	-	TRBJ2-7	-	CATSSQGEQYF	TGTGCCACCAGTTCACAGGGCGAGCAGTACTTC
TRBV3-1	few	TRBJ2-7	-	CASSLQSGQSHYEQYF	TGTGCCAGCAGCTTACAATCCGGGCAGTCCCACTACGAGCAGTACTTC
TRBV9	-	TRBJ2-7	-	CASSVGGSGEQYF	TGTGCCAGCAGCGTAGGAGGGTCAGGCGAGCAGTACTTC
TRBV7-9	-	TRBJ2-5	TRBD2	CASSSPGGAIETQYF	TGTGCCAGCAGCTCCCCGGGGGGGGCGATAGAGACCCAGTACTTC
TRBV6-2/TRBV6-3	-	TRBJ2-1	TRBD2	CASSWTSGEQFF	TGTGCCAGCAGTTGGACTAGCGGTGAGCAGTTCTTC
TRBV2	-	TRBJ2-1	-	CASSERGGGSEQFF	TGTGCCAGCAGTGAAAGGGGAGGGGGTTCTGAGCAGTTCTTC
TRBV20-1	-	TRBJ2-1	TRBD2	CSGLINSGVSYNEQFF	TGCAGTGGTCTAATCAATAGCGGGGTTTCCTACAATGAGCAGTTCTTC
TRBV6-5	-	TRBJ1-1	-	CASGRTAEAFF	TGTGCCAGCGGTCGGACAGCTGAAGCTTTCTTT
TRBV7-3	-	TRBJ2-3	TRBD2	CASSLSPGGSGNPDTQYF	TGTGCCAGCAGCTTATCCCCCGGGGGTAGCGGGAACCCAGATACGCAGTATTTT
TRBV28	-	TRBJ2-7	-	CASSLNGVPYGQYF	TGTGCCAGCAGTTTAAACGGAGTCCCCTACGGGCAGTACTTC
TRBV14	once	TRBJ1-1	-	CASSQAPGVGDGNTEAFF	TGTGCCAGCAGCCAGGCACCCGGGGTAGGGGACGGGAACACTGAAGCTTTCTTT
TRBV20-1	-	TRBJ2-3	TRBD2	CSAFTSGSPLDTQYF	TGCAGTGCTTTTACTAGCGGGAGCCCCCTGGATACGCAGTATTTT
TRBV5-1	-	TRBJ1-6	-	CASSPRQASYNSPLHF	TGCGCCAGCAGCCCCCGACAGGCCTCCTATAATTCACCCCTCCACTTT
TRBV4-2	-	TRBJ2-5	TRBD1	CASSQGQGEGETQYF	TGTGCCAGCAGCCAAGGACAGGGGGAGGGAGAGACCCAGTACTTC
TRBV30	-	TRBJ1-6	TRBD1	CAWSATGGDDSPLHF	TGTGCCTGGAGTGCCACAGGGGGGGATGATTCACCCCTCCACTTT
TRBV6-1	-	TRBJ1-2	-	CASSTGLGNTF	TGTGCCAGCAGCACGGGACTGGGAAACACCTTC
TRBV28	-	TRBJ2-5	-	CASSFIRGDPRETQYF	TGTGCCAGCAGTTTTATCCGGGGAGACCCCAGGGAGACCCAGTACTTC
TRBV20-1	-	TRBJ2-7	-	CSARRRAYEQYF	TGCAGTGCTAGGAGGAGGGCCTACGAGCAGTACTTC
TRBV7-8	-	TRBJ1-6	-	CASSLTLGSSPLHF	TGTGCCAGCAGCTTAACTTTGGGGAGCTCACCCCTCCACTTT
TRBV6-5	once	TRBJ1-4	-	CASSYLTGTGATNEKLFF	TGTGCCAGCAGTTACCTAACAGGGACGGGGGCAACTAATGAAAAACTGTTTTTT
TRBV24-1	-	TRBJ1-5	-	CATSSGPQPQHF	TGTGCCACCAGTTCGGGACCGCAGCCCCAGCATTTT
TRBV7-2	-	TRBJ2-1	TRBD2	CASSYRLAGSSYNEQFF	TGTGCCAGCAGCTACCGACTAGCGGGGAGCTCCTACAATGAGCAGTTCTTC
TRBV20-1	few	TRBJ2-7	-	CSARDRASTGSRYEQYF	TGCAGTGCTAGAGATAGAGCTAGCACAGGGAGCCGCTACGAGCAGTACTTC
TRBV4-2	few	TRBJ2-6	-	CASSQDLKSSGANVLTF	TGTGCCAGCAGCCAAGATCTCAAATCCTCTGGGGCCAACGTCCTGACTTTC